This TCR beta chain stems from a study of CD8 T cells in ankylosing spondylitis. Overall study results and limits: About 8 highly homologous variants made up a TCR beta motif, and this motif appeared characteristic of ankylosing spondylitis blood. It was reported that disease-linked clones were significantly enriched in matched ankylosing spondylitis synovial fluid.

The germline CDR1 and CDR2 sequences are DFQATT and SNEGSKA (reference sequence). There are 12 residues in the CDR3. V was pared by 6 bases and J by 4 bases, with 12 bases between. This clonotype occurred many times. What it recognizes is unknown. TCRdb reprocessed the 5' RACE reads with MiXCR, giving one entry per CDR3 protein. The sample lists 750,000 to 850,000 distinct CDR3 sequences, over 9.5% occurring once. The TCR sequence derives from a male donor with ankylosing spondylitis. The rearrangement links TRBV20-1 to TRBJ1-1, with D hard to call. Sample: blood, either unsorted or a sorted T cell fraction (not recorded which). This CDR3 reads CSAARLTTEAFF. In DNA form, the CDR3 reads TGCAGTGCCGCCCGCCTAACCACTGAAGCTTTCTTT.